A selection of T cell receptor beta chains follows, all from one sample in a study of cytomegalovirus exposure and HLA in healthy donors. This table comes from immunoSEQ multiplex PCR, and its TCRdb copy is limited to in-frame clones, with some not included. The sample includes approximately 58,000 clones. The sequencing input was PBMCs. Receptors were obtained from a man aged 25-45 years in good health and CMV-seropositive. Both conserved end residues are part of each CDR3. Fields, in order: V gene, J gene, CDR3 protein.

TRBV6-1	TRBJ2-7	CASSEGESYEQYF
TRBV5-6	TRBJ2-7	CASSLVPWQGRDEQYF
TRBV19	TRBJ1-2	CASRTNGGNYGYTF
TRBV2	TRBJ2-3	CASRSGLAGDTDTQYF
TRBV6-4	TRBJ1-1	CASSENSNTEAFF
TRBV4-1	TRBJ1-2	CASSPGFEGANGYTF
TRBV6-4	TRBJ2-3	CASSVLPGQGADTQYF
TRBV5-4	TRBJ1-3	CASSLGSSGNTIYF
TRBV11-3	TRBJ2-7	CASSWNSYYEQYF
TRBV4-1	TRBJ1-2	CASSQEGRALLGYTF
TRBV4-2	NA	CASSPQTAEVAYEQYF
TRBV6-6	TRBJ2-1	CASSYPDRGEQFF
TRBV4-2	TRBJ2-7	CASSLREGRTSTYEQYF
TRBV4-1	TRBJ2-5	CASSQVRQGLGTQYF
TRBV5-1	TRBJ1-1	CASSLGDGGWRNTEAFF
TRBV11-2	TRBJ2-7	CASSLLNRVGEQYF
TRBV27	TRBJ2-7	CASSPRQRTYEQYF
TRBV7-9	TRBJ2-6	CASSPFRTSGKGGANVLTF
TRBV9	TRBJ1-4	CASSDGIPDSNEKLFF
TRBV5-1	TRBJ2-2	CASSLDQGAWTGELFF
TRBV5-8	TRBJ1-5	CASRPRGGVQPQHF
TRBV6-1	TRBJ2-1	CASSGRHQVTTGNEQFF
TRBV10-1	TRBJ2-7	CASSPGRRNEQYF
TRBV7-6	TRBJ2-3	CASSRLTPFLGLSTDTQYF
TRBV19	TRBJ1-4	CASSITAATNEKLFF
TRBV5-1	TRBJ2-3	CASSHDRAKDTQYF
TRBV5-4	TRBJ2-2	CASSSLSGGLTGELFF
TRBV5-4	TRBJ1-1	CASNLERNTEAFF
TRBV11-2	TRBJ2-5	CASSNAGQIQETQYF
TRBV5-1	TRBJ2-2	CASSLGGTGNTGELFF
TRBV30	TRBJ2-2	CAWSRGTGELFF
TRBV27	TRBJ2-5	CASSLAAGETQYF
TRBV4-2	TRBJ2-5	CASSRGKYQETQYF
TRBV11-2	TRBJ2-7	CASSLSVPGQHSYEQYF
TRBV19	TRBJ2-2	CAGTLAGKNTGELFF
TRBV18	TRBJ1-3	CASSPPDRRGNTIYF
TRBV6-1	TRBJ1-2	CASSETKGRGYTF
TRBV11-3	TRBJ2-5	CASSLGSRFQENQYF
TRBV5-1	TRBJ1-4	CASSLGQINEKLFF
TRBV7-3	TRBJ2-7	CASSFGQGDEQYF
TRBV7-9	TRBJ2-2	CASSSLIIGELFF
TRBV5-3	TRBJ2-3	CARTPAPGQGADTQYF
TRBV9	TRBJ2-1	CASSVGGTPRDEQFF
TRBV7-9	TRBJ1-4	CASSPDRGDEKLFF
TRBV30	TRBJ1-1	CAWRRQGVRLSWAFF